This T cell receptor (beta chain) emerged from a study of T cell clonotyping in hematopoietic cell transplantation. Study-level results: At the given depth, recipient repertoires were over 95% de novo clonotypes. Recipient TCR diversity dropped after transplant; expanded clonotypes rose from day 30 to 180. CD4 and CD8 repertoire contributions could not be separated without sorting.

Clones were sequenced by immunoSEQ multiplex PCR, and TCRdb holds only the in-frame ones, with some missing. The data show about 29,000 clones, more than 85% seen once. This clone was seen once. Its antigen is still unknown. The CDR3 contains 13 residues. Germline values: CDR1 LNHDA, CDR2 SQIVND (reference sequence). V dropped 5 bases and J dropped 3; count of bases not matched to a gene: 3. This sample comprised PBMCs, obtained 100 days after allogeneic stem cell transplant. This clonotype was obtained from a female patient aged 45-60 years who had an allogeneic stem cell transplant from a related donor, so the T cells may come from the graft donor. Some clones in this sample may be carry-over from other donors' samples. V usage is TRBV19 and J usage is TRBJ1-2; the match to TRBD1 covers 7 bases. This chain's CDR3 is CASSVQGDYGYTF. The CDR3 DNA reads as TGTGCCAGTAGTGTCCAGGGGGACTATGGCTACACCTTC.